The 15 T cell receptor beta chains reported below all come from one sample, sequenced in a study of cytomegalovirus exposure and HLA in healthy donors. Both 60 Vbeta primers and 13 Jbeta primers went into the PCR. Using immunoSEQ multiplex PCR, the repertoire was profiled, and TCRdb retains in-frame clones only, with some absent. The sample has more than 110,000 clones, roughly 9.8% seen once; the top ten hold 1.5% to 2%. What was sequenced was PBMCs. The receptors were sampled from a man aged 45-65 years in good health and CMV-seronegative.

V usage is TRBV7-2 and J usage is TRBJ1-5; 7 bases match TRBD1. The CDR3 length is 16 residues. CDR1 and CDR2 (germline): SGHTA, FQGNSA. Trimming cost V 1 base and J 2 bases; bases outside gene matches: 5. CDR3 loop: CASSLVGGKGNQPQHF. The CDR3, as DNA: TGTGCCAGCAGCTTAGTAGGGGGCAAGGGCAATCAGCCCCAGCATTTT.

V gene TRBV4-1 combines with J gene TRBJ2-2, with D tentatively TRBD2 (6 bases). Germline V CDR1 and CDR2: MGHRA, YSYEKL. Trimming took 0 bases from V and 2 from J, leaving 10 bases between them. This CDR3 is built from 16 residues. The CDR3 spells CASSQEVGSNTGELFF. Here the CDR3 DNA reads TGCGCCAGCAGCCAAGAGGTCGGGAGTAACACCGGGGAGCTGTTTTTT.

The chain joins TRBV6-1 to TRBJ2-1; 10 nucleotides match TRBD2. The CDR3 has 14 amino acids. The germline V gene has CDR1 MNHNS and CDR2 SASEGT. The V and J ends lost 8 bases and 7 bases, in that order; junction bases with no gene match: 8. The CDR3 loop reads CASGLAGGMNEQFF. As DNA, the CDR3 is TGTGCCAGCGGTTTAGCGGGAGGAATGAATGAGCAGTTCTTC.

This rearrangement joins TRBV18 to TRBJ1-1; tentatively, D is TRBD1 (5 bases). The CDR3 length is 15 residues. The V end lost 3 bases, the J end lost 3 bases, and 14 bases lay between the germline ends. The V gene's germline CDR1 is KGHSH and CDR2 LQKENI. CDR3 residues: CASSPTQAGDTEAFF. The DNA of the CDR3 is TGTGCCAGCTCACCTACCCAGGCGGGGGACACTGAAGCTTTCTTT. Using reference TRBV18 and TRBJ1-1 for the parts outside the CDR3, the full variable domain is NAGVMQNPRHLVRRRGQEARLRCSPMKGHSHVYWYRQLPEEGLKFMVYLQKENIIDESGMPKERFSAEFPKEGPSILRIQQVVRGDSAAYFCASSPTQAGDTEAFFGQGTRLTVV.

The V call is TRBV5-4, the J call TRBJ2-7; 9 bases align to TRBD1. This CDR3 is 15 amino acids long. The V gene's germline CDR1 is SGHNT and CDR2 YYREEE (reference sequence). The trim removed 3 bases at V and 1 base at J, leaving 5 bases unmatched. For the CDR3, the DNA is TGTGCCAGCAGCTGGACGGGACAGGGTTCCTACGAGCAGTACTTC. This sequence encodes CASSWTGQGSYEQYF.

This clone was seen more than once but under ten times. The chain uses TRBV13 and TRBJ2-3; the D is unclear. V was cut by 1 base and J by 10 bases, with 9 bases left in between. The CDR3 runs 12 residues. Germline V gene lookup returns CDR1 PRHDT and CDR2 FYEKMQ (reference sequence). Here the CDR3 reads CASSLANEAQYF. CDR3 coding DNA: TGTGCCAGCAGCTTAGCTAATGAGGCGCAGTATTTT.

The rearrangement links TRBV5-1 to TRBJ2-1; perhaps TRBD2 as D (8 bases). CDR1 SGHRS and CDR2 YFSETQ come from the germline V gene. The CDR3 extends over 14 amino acids. V dropped 9 bases and J dropped 14 bases, with 27 bases sitting between them. The CDR3 DNA follows: TGCGCCACGAATCCAGGGGGTGCGAGCGGGAGTAAGTTCTTC. This gives the protein CATNPGGASGSKFF.

This chain joins TRBV2 and TRBJ2-1, with 13 bases fitting TRBD2. The junction had 8 bases not matched to a gene; V was cut back by 6 bases and J by 6 bases. The CDR3 is 16 amino acids. Germline CDR1 reads SNHLY; CDR2 reads FYNNEI. The CDR3 DNA reads as TGTGCCAGCAGATTCTTGACTAGCGGGGGGCTCAATGAGCAGTTCTTC. It translates to CASRFLTSGGLNEQFF. Drawing the rest from reference TRBV2 and TRBJ2-1, the complete variable domain is EPEVTQTPSHQVTQMGQEVILRCVPISNHLYFYWYRQILGQKVEFLVSFYNNEISEKSEIFDDQFSVERPDGSNFTLKIRSTKLEDSAMYFCASRFLTSGGLNEQFFGPGTRLTVL.

The chain uses TRBV11-3 and TRBJ2-5; D is possibly TRBD2 (6 bases). The CDR3 is 14 amino acids. V lost 5 bases and J lost 0, with 10 bases in between. Per the germline V gene, CDR1 is SGHNT and CDR2 is YENEEA. CDR3 nucleotides: TGTGCCAGCAGCCTTGGGGGGAACCAAGAGACCCAGTACTTC. Translating gives CASSLGGNQETQYF.

This clone was counted only a few times. The CDR3 DNA reads TGTGCCAGCTCCGCGGCGGGTAACTATGGCTACACCTTC. Its translation: CASSAAGNYGYTF. This sequence joins TRBV18 and TRBJ1-2; D call uncertain. The CDR3 has 13 amino acids. V lost 6 bases and J lost 1, with 9 bases in between. Germline values: CDR1 KGHSH, CDR2 LQKENI.

J is TRBJ2-1 and V is TRBV15; 11 bases are shared with TRBD2. With V trimmed by 1 base and J by 6 bases, 5 bases remained unmatched. Germline CDR1 reads LNHNV; CDR2 reads YYDKDF (reference sequence). CDR3 length equals 16 residues. CDR3 nucleotide sequence: TGTGCCACCAGCAGAGCAGTACTAGCGGGAGTCAATGAGCAGTTCTTC. Encoded protein: CATSRAVLAGVNEQFF.

This chain connects TRBV9 to TRBJ2-7; 10 nucleotides match TRBD1. This CDR3 spans 16 amino acids. Germline trimming cut 0 bases from V and 2 bases from J; bases unmatched to any gene: 5. Germline V gene lookup returns CDR1 SGDLS and CDR2 YYNGEE. The CDR3 DNA follows: TGTGCCAGCAGCGTAGTTCTGGGACAGGGGACCTACGAGCAGTACTTC. Its protein product is CASSVVLGQGTYEQYF. Looking up the rest from reference TRBV9 and TRBJ2-7 gives the full variable domain: DSGVTQTPKHLITATGQRVTLRCSPRSGDLSVYWYQQSLDQGLQFLIQYYNGEERAKGNILERFSAQQFPDLHSELNLSSLELGDSALYFCASSVVLGQGTYEQYFGPGTRLTVT.

The V and J genes are TRBV30 and TRBJ2-7, with 8 bases aligning to TRBD2. The CDR3 has 14 amino acids. V lost 2 bases and J lost 6; bases outside the gene matches: 9. The germline V gene has CDR1 GTSNPN and CDR2 SVGIG (reference sequence). The CDR3: CAWSLYTAGGEQYF. CDR3 sequence (DNA): TGTGCCTGGAGTCTGTACACGGCGGGAGGCGAGCAGTACTTC.

V and J are TRBV19 and TRBJ1-4, with D uncertain. The CDR3 is made up of 14 amino acids. Trimming stripped 3 bases from V and 4 bases from J, with 9 bases between. CDR1 LNHDA and CDR2 SQIVND come from the germline V gene (reference sequence). CDR3 protein: CASSMAGINEKLFF. The CDR3 DNA is TGTGCCAGTAGTATGGCGGGTATTAATGAAAAACTGTTTTTT.

The chain carries TRBV19 and TRBJ2-1; 7 bases align to TRBD2. The V gene end was trimmed by 6 bases and the J gene end by 5 bases; junction bases not matched to a gene: 13. The CDR3 contains 16 residues. Germline V gene data show CDR1 as LNHDA and CDR2 as SQIVND (reference sequence). The CDR3 loop reads CASSLLGLAENNEQFF. Written as DNA, the CDR3 is TGTGCCAGTAGCCTCCTCGGGCTAGCGGAAAACAATGAGCAGTTCTTC.